Given below is one TCR beta chain in context. Antigen unknown. The protocol was immunoSEQ multiplex PCR, while the TCRdb copy is restricted to in-frame clones and leaves out a portion. Of about 45,000 clones in the sample, roughly 80% are singletons; the top ten hold 25% to 35%. Antigen-specific CD4+ T cells were first expanded with viral peptide pools by the ViraFEST assay and only then sequenced. Scientists isolated CD4+ T cells after an approximately ten-day culture period ended. Documented for the person is a PCR-confirmed SARS-CoV-2 infection occurring between March and December 2020. A density of roughly 2 million PBMC per well was used; these cells were cultured with roughly 10 IU/ml IL-2 and approximately 10 ug/ml peptides. In the cultures, half the medium was exchanged for IL-2 medium on days 3 and 7. Per germline, CDR1 MNHEY and CDR2 SVGAGI. The CDR3 covers 15 residues. With 4 bases removed from V and 3 bases from J, the gap between germline ends came to 15 bases.

This sample stems from a study of vaccination effects on CD4 cells after COVID-19. Study-level results: New vaccine-induced clones dominated convalescents' post-vaccine spike-reactive clones. Convalescent patients in the study were few, and early post-infection timepoints were absent.

This TCR was recovered from a human donor who had a prior SARS-CoV-2 infection. The source material was CD4+ T cells from PBMCs cultured with a peptide pool, sampled before COVID-19 vaccination. V gene TRBV6-5 combines with J gene TRBJ1-1; perhaps TRBD1 as D (5 bases). The CDR3 nucleotides read TGTGCCAGCAGTTGGGGCCCCTACCGGTACACTGAAGCTTTCTTT. Its translation: CASSWGPYRYTEAFF.